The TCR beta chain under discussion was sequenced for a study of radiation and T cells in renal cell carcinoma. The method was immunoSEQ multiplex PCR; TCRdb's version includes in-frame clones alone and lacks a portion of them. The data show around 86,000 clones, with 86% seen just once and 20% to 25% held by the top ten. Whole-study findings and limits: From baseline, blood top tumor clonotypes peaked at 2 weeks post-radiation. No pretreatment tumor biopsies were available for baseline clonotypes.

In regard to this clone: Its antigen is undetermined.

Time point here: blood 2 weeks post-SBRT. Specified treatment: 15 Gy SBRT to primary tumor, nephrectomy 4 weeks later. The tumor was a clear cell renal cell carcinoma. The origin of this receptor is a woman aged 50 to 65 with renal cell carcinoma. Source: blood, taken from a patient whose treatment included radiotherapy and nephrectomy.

CDR3 region: CASRMVQGISGNTIYF. In DNA, the CDR3 is TGTGCCAGTAGAATGGTGCAGGGGATTTCTGGAAACACCATATATTTT. The gene calls are TRBV19 and TRBJ1-3; weak D call: TRBD1 (6 bases). CDR1 and CDR2 (germline): LNHDA, SQIVND (reference sequence). V dropped 6 bases and J dropped 1 base, with 16 bases sitting between them. The CDR3 extends over 16 amino acids.